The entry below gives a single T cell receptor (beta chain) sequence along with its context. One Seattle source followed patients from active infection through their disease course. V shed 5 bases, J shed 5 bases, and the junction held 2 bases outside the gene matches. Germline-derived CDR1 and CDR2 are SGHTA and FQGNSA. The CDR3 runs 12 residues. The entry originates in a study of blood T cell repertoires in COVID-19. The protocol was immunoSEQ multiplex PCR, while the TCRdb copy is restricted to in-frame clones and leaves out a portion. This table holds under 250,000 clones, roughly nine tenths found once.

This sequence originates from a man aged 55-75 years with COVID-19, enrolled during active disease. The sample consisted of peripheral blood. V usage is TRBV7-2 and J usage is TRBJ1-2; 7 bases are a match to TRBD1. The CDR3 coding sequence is TGTGCCAGCAGCGCAGGGGGTTATGGCTACACCTTC. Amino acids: CASSAGGYGYTF.